This TCR beta chain was identified during a study of blood T cell repertoires in COVID-19. The wider study: Specimens from acute and convalescent COVID-19 originated in the United States, Italy and Spain.

The table came from immunoSEQ multiplex PCR; TCRdb's copy has only in-frame clones and leaves some out. The data hold around 300,000 clones, with over 75% observed a single time. The V segment lost 3 bases and the J segment 2 bases; nucleotides outside the gene matches: 1. The CDR3 covers 15 residues. Germline V lookup: CDR1 LNHNV, CDR2 YYDKDF (reference sequence). Material for sequencing was PBMCs or T cells enriched from blood (not recorded which). This rearrangement joins TRBV15 to TRBJ2-1, with 10 positions matching TRBD2. This receptor was identified in a man aged 25 to 40 who had recovered from COVID-19. The CDR3 spells CATSSLAGAYNEQFF. CDR3 coding DNA: TGTGCCACCAGCAGCCTAGCGGGGGCCTACAATGAGCAGTTCTTC.